Presented here are 20 T cell receptor beta chains from one specimen sequenced in a study of hypomethylating agent response in myelodysplastic syndrome. Data came from immunoSEQ multiplex PCR; TCRdb stores just in-frame clones and leaves some out. This table holds about 1,800 clones, 70% to 90% found once. The material sequenced was bone marrow, taken before or after starting hypomethylating agent treatment for myelodysplastic syndrome (not recorded which). The receptors come from a human donor with myelodysplastic syndrome.

As regards this clone: The CDR3 ends on some other residue instead of the conserved phenylalanine or tryptophan, so this is likely a read error. Because the CDR3's place on the DNA is in doubt, the DNA is left out and the CDR3 is given as listed by TCRdb. The V gene is TRBV14, the J gene TRBJ1-1. In germline, CDR1 is SGHDN, CDR2 FVKESK. The CDR3 contains 10 residues when both ends are counted. CDR3 residues: CASSQAAPPV.

This sequence joins TRBV6-1 and TRBJ1-3; D is uncertain. Germline CDR1 MNHNS, CDR2 SASEGT. There are 15 residues in the CDR3. V gave up 1 base and J gave up 3 bases, with 10 bases separating them. The CDR3 loop reads CASSEDLGRGNTIYF. In DNA, the CDR3 is TGTGCCAGCAGTGAAGATCTGGGTCGTGGAAACACCATATATTTT.

This chain connects TRBV27 to TRBJ2-7; D might be TRBD1 or TRBD2, each matching 5 bases. V lost 6 bases and J lost 0, with 15 bases in between. The germline gives CDR1 MNHEY, CDR2 SMNVEV (reference sequence). This CDR3 contains 15 residues. The DNA for the CDR3 is TGTGCCAGCAGGGCTCCGGGACCCAGCTCCTACGAGCAGTACTTC. Translation: CASRAPGPSSYEQYF.

The table lists this clone with a count of one. The rearrangement joins TRBV9 to TRBJ2-3; D not resolved. CDR3 length equals 14 residues. V was clipped by 7 bases and J by 6 bases, with 18 bases between them. Germline CDR1 and CDR2: SGDLS and YYNGEE. The CDR3 loop reads CASGPGRLRDTQYF. In nucleotides, the CDR3 is TGTGCCAGCGGTCCCGGGCGGTTAAGGGATACGCAGTATTTT.

This clone was seen only a few times. The gene calls are TRBV18 and TRBJ1-1; 7 nucleotides line up with TRBD1. In germline, CDR1 is KGHSH, CDR2 LQKENI. V lost 6 bases to trimming and J lost 1 base; unmatched junction nucleotides: 8. The CDR3 runs to 15 residues. In DNA, the CDR3 is TGTGCCAGCTCGCCGCACAGGGGCCCGAACACTGAAGCTTTCTTT. Its translation is CASSPHRGPNTEAFF.

The chain couples TRBV7-3 to TRBJ2-2; D gene unclear. The CDR3 loop spans 16 amino acids. The V end was cut by 4 bases, the J end by 2 bases, with 14 bases between. The germline V gene has CDR1 SGHTA and CDR2 FQGTGA. This CDR3 reads CASSSRSAANTGELFF. DNA of the CDR3: TGTGCCAGCAGCTCTCGGTCGGCCGCAAACACCGGGGAGCTGTTTTTT.

The CDR3: CASSLAGGGGTQYF. DNA of the CDR3: TGTGCCAGCAGCTTGGCTGGGGGCGGCGGGACCCAGTACTTC. The chain has TRBV5-8 and TRBJ2-5, with D maybe TRBD1 (6 bases). The CDR3 covers 14 residues. CDR1 is SGHTS and CDR2 is YDEGEE in the germline V gene. Trimming took off 0 bases at V and 7 bases at J, with 13 bases between the two ends.

The CDR3 region is CASRPGQGTNTEAFF. The CDR3 region has the DNA TGTGCCAGCAGGCCGGGACAGGGGACGAACACTGAAGCTTTCTTT. The gene calls are TRBV6-1 and TRBJ1-1; TRBD1 aligns across 10 bases. This CDR3 contains 15 residues. V dropped 6 bases and J dropped 1; count of bases not matched to a gene: 5. Per the germline V gene, CDR1 is MNHNS and CDR2 is SASEGT.

Only one count was recorded for this clone. The chain recombines TRBV18 with TRBJ1-2; D is uncertain. Germline V gives CDR1 KGHSH, CDR2 LQKENI. The CDR3 length is 14 residues. V gave up 6 bases and J gave up 6 bases, with 17 bases separating them. CDR3 loop: CASSSGGGSNGYTF. DNA of the CDR3: TGTGCCAGCTCGTCGGGTGGAGGGTCTAATGGCTACACCTTC.

The chain uses TRBV30 and TRBJ2-3, with D possibly TRBD2 on 5 matching bases. The CDR3 sequence is 13 residues long. Germline loops: CDR1 GTSNPN, CDR2 SVGIG (reference sequence). Trimming pared 2 bases from V and 1 base from J, leaving 7 bases between. CDR3 sequence: CAWSLGGTDTQYF. Here the CDR3 DNA reads TGTGCCTGGAGTCTCGGGGGCACAGATACGCAGTATTTT.

The chain employs TRBV15 and TRBJ1-1; no definite D call. The germline CDR1 and CDR2 sequences are LNHNV and YYDKDF (reference sequence). This CDR3 is 14 amino acids long. V was clipped by 0 bases and J by 1 base, with 6 bases between them. This chain's CDR3 is CATSREGRNTEAFF. CDR3 bases: TGTGCCACCAGCAGAGAGGGGAGGAACACTGAAGCTTTCTTT.

CDR3 sequence: CASSRTRDRGLTGELFF. The CDR3, as DNA: TGTGCCAGCAGCCGCACCCGGGACAGGGGACTTACCGGGGAGCTGTTTTTT. The chain links TRBV7-2 to TRBJ2-2; 10 bases agree with TRBD1. Germline assignment: CDR1 SGHTA and CDR2 FQGNSA. This CDR3 contains 17 residues. V lost 5 bases, J lost 5 bases, and 11 bases stayed unmatched.

This clone was seen once. The rearrangement links TRBV27 to TRBJ2-1; TRBD1 agrees at 8 bases. J gave up 4 bases and V 7 bases, and 9 bases lay outside the gene matches. CDR3 size: 15 residues. Germline loops: CDR1 MNHEY, CDR2 SMNVEV (reference sequence). The CDR3 DNA is TGTGCCAGCACTTATCGACAGGGGTCTTACAATGAGCAGTTCTTC. This gives the protein CASTYRQGSYNEQFF.

V gene TRBV7-8 combines with J gene TRBJ1-2; no definite D call. The V end was cut by 1 base, the J end by 4 bases, with 10 bases between. CDR1 SGHVS and CDR2 FQNEAQ come from the germline V gene. The CDR3 spans 14 residues. The CDR3 is CASSLGTETYGYTF. The CDR3 region has the DNA TGTGCCAGCAGCTTAGGGACGGAAACCTATGGCTACACCTTC.

Of note for this clone: The junction differs from germline at one of its ends, possibly a read error. The CDR3 coding sequence is TGTGCCAGCAGCTCCACCCCGGGGACCTCGAGCAGTTGGTTC. Residues: CASSSTPGTSSSWF. The V call is TRBV7-9, the J call TRBJ2-3; D is tentatively TRBD1 or TRBD2 (5 bases each). This CDR3 has 14 residues. Per the germline V gene, CDR1 is SEHNR and CDR2 is FQNEAQ (reference sequence).

There are a few counts of this clone. CDR3 DNA: TGTGCCAGCAGCTTGCCGGGACAGGGGGAATATAGCAATCAGCCCCAGCATTTT. This codes for CASSLPGQGEYSNQPQHF. This rearrangement joins TRBV21-1 to TRBJ1-5; the table calls TRBD1, which could not be checked here. TRBV21-1 is shown as a pseudogene. This CDR3 region has 18 residues.

The chain has TRBV2 and TRBJ2-7; TRBD2 is a possible D gene (6 bases). The CDR3 spans 12 residues. CDR1 is SNHLY, CDR2 FYNNEI, per germline. The V and J ends lost 6 bases and 5 bases respectively, with 11 bases between them. The CDR3 reads CASSTGLNEQYV. In DNA form, the CDR3 reads TGTGCCAGCAGCACCGGACTAAACGAGCAGTACGTC.

The chain has TRBV7-8 and TRBJ1-5; D remains unclear. Trimming cost V 3 bases and J 0 bases, with 9 bases left between them. The CDR3 has 15 amino acids. CDR1 is SGHVS, CDR2 FQNEAQ, per germline. The CDR3 protein is CASSFGSNSNQPQHF. The CDR3 DNA reads as TGTGCCAGCAGCTTTGGGTCAAATAGCAATCAGCCCCAGCATTTT.

The chain uses TRBV28 and TRBJ1-4, with TRBD1 as a possible D gene (6 bases). Looked up from germline, CDR1 is MDHEN and CDR2 is SYDVKM. V was pared by 8 bases and J by 8 bases, with 18 bases between. The CDR3 consists of 14 residues. CDR3: CASRTPGGAEKLFF. DNA of the CDR3: TGTGCCAGCCGAACCCCCGGGGGGGCCGAAAAACTGTTTTTT.

The sample holds one count of this clone. This chain joins TRBV29-1 and TRBJ1-1; 7 nucleotides align to TRBD1. The V gene end was trimmed by 3 bases and the J gene end by 10 bases; junction bases not matched to a gene: 17. Germline V CDR1 and CDR2: SQVTM, ANQGSEA. This CDR3 comprises 15 residues. As DNA, the CDR3 is TGCAGCGTTGATGTGGTCAGGGGGAGTTCTGGGGGAGCTTTCTTT. Translated, it gives CSVDVVRGSSGGAFF.